Below, 2 T cell receptor beta chains from the same sample are listed, as sequenced in a study of T-cell reconstitution after alpha-beta-depleted transplantation in children. Molecular barcoding with unique molecular identifiers was used for the TCRbeta library. TCRdb called the PCR reads again in MiXCR, with one record for every CDR3 protein. This sample has some 830,000 distinct CDR3 sequences; 15% to 20% occur once, and the top ten carry approximately 4.5%. Source: PBMCs, mostly from graft donor cells, taken 360 days after TCRalphabeta/CD19-depleted stem cell transplant. The origin of the receptors is a male patient between 5 and 17 years old who had a stem cell transplant for acute lymphoblastic leukemia, so the T cells may come from the graft donor.

This chain joins TRBV10-3 and TRBJ2-7; a possible D gene is TRBD1 (5 bases). V shed 0 bases and J shed 6 bases, with 21 bases lying between them. Germline V gives CDR1 ENHRY, CDR2 SYGVKD. There are 17 residues in the CDR3. The CDR3 loop reads CAISESTIRTPKLEQYF. Here the CDR3 DNA reads TGTGCCATCAGTGAGTCTACGATTCGGACACCTAAGCTCGAGCAGTACTTC.

The rearrangement joins TRBV11-2 to TRBJ2-2; possible D gene TRBD1, 7 bases. CDR3 length: 14 residues. Germline loops: CDR1 SGHAT, CDR2 FQNNGV. The V end was cut by 2 bases, the J end by 5 bases, with 9 bases between. In DNA, the CDR3 is TGTGCCAGCAGCTTACAGGGGGGTACCGGGGAGCTGTTTTTT. Its protein is CASSLQGGTGELFF.